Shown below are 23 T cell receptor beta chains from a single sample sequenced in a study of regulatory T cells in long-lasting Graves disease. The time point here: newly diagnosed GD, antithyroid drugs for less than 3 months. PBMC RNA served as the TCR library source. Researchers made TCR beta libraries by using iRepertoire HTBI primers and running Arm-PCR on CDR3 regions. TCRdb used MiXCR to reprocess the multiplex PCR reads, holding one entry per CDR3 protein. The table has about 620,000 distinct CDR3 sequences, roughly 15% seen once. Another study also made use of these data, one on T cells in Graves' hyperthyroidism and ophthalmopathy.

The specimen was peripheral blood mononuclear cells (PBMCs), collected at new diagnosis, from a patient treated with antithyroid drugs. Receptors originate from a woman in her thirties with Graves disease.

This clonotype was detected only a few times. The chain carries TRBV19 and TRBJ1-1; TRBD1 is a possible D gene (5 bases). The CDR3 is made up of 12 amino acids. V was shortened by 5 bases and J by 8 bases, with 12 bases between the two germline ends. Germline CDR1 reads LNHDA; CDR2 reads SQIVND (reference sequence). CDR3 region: CASSFAGGEAFF. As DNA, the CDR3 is TGTGCCAGTAGTTTTGCGGGGGGAGAAGCTTTCTTT.

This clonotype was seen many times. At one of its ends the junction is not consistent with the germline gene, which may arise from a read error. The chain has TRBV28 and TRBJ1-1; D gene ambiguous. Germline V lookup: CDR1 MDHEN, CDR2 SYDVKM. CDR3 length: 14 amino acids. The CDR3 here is CASSLYRLNTEAFF. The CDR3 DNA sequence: TGTGCCAGCAGCTTATATCGTCTGAACACTGAAGCTTTCTTT.

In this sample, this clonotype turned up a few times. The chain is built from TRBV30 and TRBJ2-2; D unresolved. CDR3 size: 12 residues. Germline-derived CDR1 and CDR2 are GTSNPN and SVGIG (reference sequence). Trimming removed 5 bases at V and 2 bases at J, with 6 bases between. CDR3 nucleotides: TGTGCCTGGGGTCTTAACACCGGGGAGCTGTTTTTT. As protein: CAWGLNTGELFF.

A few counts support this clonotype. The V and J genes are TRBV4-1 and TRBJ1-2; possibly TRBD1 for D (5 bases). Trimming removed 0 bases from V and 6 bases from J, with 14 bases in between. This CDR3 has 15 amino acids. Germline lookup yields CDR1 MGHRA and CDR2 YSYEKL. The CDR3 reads CASSQDPGAGNGYTF. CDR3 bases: TGCGCCAGCAGCCAAGATCCCGGGGCAGGGAATGGCTACACCTTC.

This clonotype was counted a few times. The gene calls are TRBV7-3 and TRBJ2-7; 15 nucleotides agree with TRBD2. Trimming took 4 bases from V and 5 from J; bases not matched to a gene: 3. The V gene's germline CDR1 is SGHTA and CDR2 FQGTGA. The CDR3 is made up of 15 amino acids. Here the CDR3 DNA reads TGTGCCAGCAGCTACGGACTAGCGGGAGGGGACGAGCAGTACTTC. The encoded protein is CASSYGLAGGDEQYF.

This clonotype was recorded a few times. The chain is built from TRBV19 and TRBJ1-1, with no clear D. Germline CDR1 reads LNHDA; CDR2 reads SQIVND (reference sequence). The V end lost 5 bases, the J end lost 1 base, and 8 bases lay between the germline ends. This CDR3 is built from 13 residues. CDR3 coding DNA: TGTGCCAGTAGTGTTGGAAGGAACACTGAAGCTTTCTTT. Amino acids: CASSVGRNTEAFF.

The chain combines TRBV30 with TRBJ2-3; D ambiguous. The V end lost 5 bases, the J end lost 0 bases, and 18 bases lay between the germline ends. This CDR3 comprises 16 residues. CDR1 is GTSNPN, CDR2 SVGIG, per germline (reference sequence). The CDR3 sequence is CAWGRRYLSSTDTQYF. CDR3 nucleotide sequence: TGTGCCTGGGGACGGCGTTACCTTTCTAGCACAGATACGCAGTATTTT.

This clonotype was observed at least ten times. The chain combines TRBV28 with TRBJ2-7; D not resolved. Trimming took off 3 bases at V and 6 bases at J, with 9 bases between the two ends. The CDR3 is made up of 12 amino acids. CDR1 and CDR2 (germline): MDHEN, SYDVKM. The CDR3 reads CASSFLLGEQYF. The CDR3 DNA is TGTGCCAGCAGTTTTTTGCTAGGCGAGCAGTACTTC.

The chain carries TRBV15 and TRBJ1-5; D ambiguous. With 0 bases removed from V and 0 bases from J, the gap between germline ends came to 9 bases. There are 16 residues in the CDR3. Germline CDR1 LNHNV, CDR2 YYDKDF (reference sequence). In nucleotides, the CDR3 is TGTGCCACCAGCAGAGATTCAGCAGTTAGCAATCAGCCCCAGCATTTT. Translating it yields CATSRDSAVSNQPQHF.

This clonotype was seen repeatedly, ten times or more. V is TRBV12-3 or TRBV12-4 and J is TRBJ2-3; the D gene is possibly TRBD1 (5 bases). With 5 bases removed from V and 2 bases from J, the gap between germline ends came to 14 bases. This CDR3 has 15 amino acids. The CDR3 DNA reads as TGTGCCAGCAGTATACAGGAGACCACCACAGATACGCAGTATTTT. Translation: CASSIQETTTDTQYF.

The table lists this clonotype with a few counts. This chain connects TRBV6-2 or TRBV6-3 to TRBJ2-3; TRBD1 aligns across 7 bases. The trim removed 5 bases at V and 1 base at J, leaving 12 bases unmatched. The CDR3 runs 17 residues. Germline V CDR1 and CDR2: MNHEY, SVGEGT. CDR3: CASSQSTGLTGTDTQYF. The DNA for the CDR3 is TGTGCCAGCAGTCAATCGACAGGGCTTACCGGCACAGATACGCAGTATTTT.

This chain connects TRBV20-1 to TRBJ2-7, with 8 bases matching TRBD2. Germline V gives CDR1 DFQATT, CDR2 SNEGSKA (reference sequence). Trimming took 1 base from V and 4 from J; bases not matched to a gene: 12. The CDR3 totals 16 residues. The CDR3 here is CSARARPGLGGYEQYF. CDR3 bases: TGCAGTGCTAGAGCCCGTCCGGGACTAGGCGGGTACGAGCAGTACTTC.

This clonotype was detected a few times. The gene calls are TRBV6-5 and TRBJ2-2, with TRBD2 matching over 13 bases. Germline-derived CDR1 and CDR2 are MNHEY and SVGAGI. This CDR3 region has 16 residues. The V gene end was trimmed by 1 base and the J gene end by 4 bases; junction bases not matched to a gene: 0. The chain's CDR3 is CASSYWTSGGTGELFF. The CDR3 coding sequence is TGTGCCAGCAGTTACTGGACTAGCGGGGGCACCGGGGAGCTGTTTTTT.

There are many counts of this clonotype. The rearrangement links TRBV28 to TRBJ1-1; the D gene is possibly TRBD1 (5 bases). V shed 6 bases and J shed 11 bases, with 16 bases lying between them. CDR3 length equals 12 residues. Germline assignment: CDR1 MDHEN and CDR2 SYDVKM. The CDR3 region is CASSLGVEYAFF. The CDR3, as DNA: TGTGCCAGCAGCCTGGGGGTAGAGTATGCTTTCTTT.

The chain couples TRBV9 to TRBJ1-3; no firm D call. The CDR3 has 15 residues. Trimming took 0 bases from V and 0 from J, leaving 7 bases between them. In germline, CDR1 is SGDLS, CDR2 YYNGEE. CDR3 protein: CASSVAGLSGNTIYF. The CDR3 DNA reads TGTGCCAGCAGCGTAGCCGGCCTCTCTGGAAACACCATATATTTT.

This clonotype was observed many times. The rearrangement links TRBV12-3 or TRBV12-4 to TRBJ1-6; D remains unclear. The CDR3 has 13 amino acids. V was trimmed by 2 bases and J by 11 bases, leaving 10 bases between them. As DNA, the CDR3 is TGTGCCAGCAGTTTAAAGTTTTTGGCACCCCTCCACTTT. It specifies CASSLKFLAPLHF.

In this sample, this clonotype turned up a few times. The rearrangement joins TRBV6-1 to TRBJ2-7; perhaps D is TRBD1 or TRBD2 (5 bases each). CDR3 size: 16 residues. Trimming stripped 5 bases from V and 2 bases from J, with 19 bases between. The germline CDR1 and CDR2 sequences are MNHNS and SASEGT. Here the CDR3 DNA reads TGTGCCAGCAGTCGTGCCCCGGGGCAGACTGCCTACGAGCAGTACTTC. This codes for CASSRAPGQTAYEQYF.

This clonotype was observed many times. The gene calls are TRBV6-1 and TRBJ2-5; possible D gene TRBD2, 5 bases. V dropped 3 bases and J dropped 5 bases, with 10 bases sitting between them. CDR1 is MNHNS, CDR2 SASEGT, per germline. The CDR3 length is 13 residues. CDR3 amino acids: CASSDRLRETQYF. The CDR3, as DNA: TGTGCCAGCAGTGACAGACTACGGGAGACCCAGTACTTC.

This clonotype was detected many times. In DNA, the CDR3 is TGTGCCTGGAATCAGGGTCGGACTGAAGCTTTCTTT. It translates to CAWNQGRTEAFF. The chain employs TRBV30 and TRBJ1-1, with a possible D match to TRBD1 (5 bases). V dropped 4 bases and J dropped 5 bases, with 11 bases sitting between them. The CDR3 is 12 amino acids. Germline assignment: CDR1 GTSNPN and CDR2 SVGIG (reference sequence). The full variable domain, its missing parts supplied by reference TRBV30 and TRBJ1-1, is SQTIHQWPATLVQPVGSPLSLECTVEGTSNPNLYWYRQAAGRGLQLLFYSVGIGQISSEVPQNLSASRPQDRQFILSSKKLLLSDSGFYLCAWNQGRTEAFFGQGTRLTVV.

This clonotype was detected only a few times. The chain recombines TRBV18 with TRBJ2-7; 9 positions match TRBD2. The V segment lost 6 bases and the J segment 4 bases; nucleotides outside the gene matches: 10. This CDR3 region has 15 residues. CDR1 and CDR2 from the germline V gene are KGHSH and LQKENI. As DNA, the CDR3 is TGTGCCAGCTCGCTCTTGGGACTAGCTTCTTACGAGCAGTACTTC. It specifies CASSLLGLASYEQYF. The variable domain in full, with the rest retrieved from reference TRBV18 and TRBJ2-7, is NAGVMQNPRHLVRRRGQEARLRCSPMKGHSHVYWYRQLPEEGLKFMVYLQKENIIDESGMPKERFSAEFPKEGPSILRIQQVVRGDSAAYFCASSLLGLASYEQYFGPGTRLTVT.

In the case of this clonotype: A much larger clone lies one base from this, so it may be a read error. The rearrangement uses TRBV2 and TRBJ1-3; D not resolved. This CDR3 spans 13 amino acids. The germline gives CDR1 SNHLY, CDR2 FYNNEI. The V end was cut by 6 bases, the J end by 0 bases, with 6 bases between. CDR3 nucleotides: TGTGCCAGCAGATCGAACTCTGGAAACACCATATATTTT. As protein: CASRSNSGNTIYF.

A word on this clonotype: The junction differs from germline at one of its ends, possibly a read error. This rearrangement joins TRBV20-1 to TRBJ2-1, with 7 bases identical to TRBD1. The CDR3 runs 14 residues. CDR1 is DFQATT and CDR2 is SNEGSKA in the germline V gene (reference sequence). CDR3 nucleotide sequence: TGCAGTGCGAGAGGGACAGCCTCCTACAATGAGCAGTTCTTC. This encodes CSARGTASYNEQFF.

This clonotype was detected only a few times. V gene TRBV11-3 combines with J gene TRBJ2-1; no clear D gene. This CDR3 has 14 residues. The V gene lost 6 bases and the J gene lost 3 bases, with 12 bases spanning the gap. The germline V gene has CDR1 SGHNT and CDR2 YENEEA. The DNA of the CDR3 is TGTGCCAGCAGTCCCTCGACATACTACAATGAGCAGTTCTTC. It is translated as CASSPSTYYNEQFF.